One T cell receptor (beta chain) is described in this entry. An end of the junction does not agree with germline; a read error may underlie this. CDR3 and TCR beta VDJ profiling relied on a genomic DNA template. A single record per CDR3 protein comes from TCRdb applying MiXCR to the reads. The data contain approximately 250,000 distinct CDR3 sequences, around 82% of them singletons. This entry belongs to a study of CD8+CD57+ T cells in acquired aplastic anemia. Overall study context: The mean DNA yield obtained from sorted CD4+ and CD8+ cells came to approximately 3.2 ug.

It was patients with CD8+CD57+ cell expansion by flow cytometry who were chosen for sequencing. The specimen was sorted CD4+, CD8+, or CD8+CD57+ T cells (not recorded which) from PBMCs. The sequence derives from a human donor with aplastic anemia.

In DNA, the CDR3 is TGTGCCAGCAGCAGGGACAGGGTACGGGAGACAGGGTTAGATGGCTACGCCTTC. It translates to CASSRDRVRETGLDGYAF. The chain uses TRBV5-8 and TRBJ1-2; 9 nucleotides match TRBD1. Germline V gene sequence: CDR1 SGHTS, CDR2 YDEGEE. This CDR3 comprises 18 residues. The full variable domain, with the rest looked up from reference TRBV5-8 and TRBJ1-2, is EAGVTQSPTHLIKTRGQQATLRCSPISGHTSVYWYQQALGLGLQFLLWYDEGEERNRGNFPPRFSGRQFPNYSSELNVNALELEDSALYLCASSRDRVRETGLDGYAFGSGTRLTVV.